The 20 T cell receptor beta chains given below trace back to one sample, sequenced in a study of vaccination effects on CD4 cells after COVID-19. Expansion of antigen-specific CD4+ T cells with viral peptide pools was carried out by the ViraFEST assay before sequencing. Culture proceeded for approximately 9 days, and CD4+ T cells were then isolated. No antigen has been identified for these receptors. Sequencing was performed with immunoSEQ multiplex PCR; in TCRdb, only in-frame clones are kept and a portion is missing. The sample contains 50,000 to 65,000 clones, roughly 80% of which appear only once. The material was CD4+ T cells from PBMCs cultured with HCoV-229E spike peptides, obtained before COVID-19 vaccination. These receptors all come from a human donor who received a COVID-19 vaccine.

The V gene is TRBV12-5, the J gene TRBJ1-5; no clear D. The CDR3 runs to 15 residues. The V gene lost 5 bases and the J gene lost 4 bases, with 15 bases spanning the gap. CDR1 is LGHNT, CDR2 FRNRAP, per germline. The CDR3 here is CASGATLGLNQPQHF. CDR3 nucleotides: TGTGCTAGTGGTGCCACCTTGGGTCTTAATCAGCCCCAGCATTTT.

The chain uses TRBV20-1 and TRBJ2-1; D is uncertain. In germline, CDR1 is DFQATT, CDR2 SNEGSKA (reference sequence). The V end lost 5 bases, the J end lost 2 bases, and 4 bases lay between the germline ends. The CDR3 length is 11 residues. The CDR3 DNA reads TGCAGTGCTCGCGCCTACAATGAGCAGTTCTTC. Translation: CSARAYNEQFF.

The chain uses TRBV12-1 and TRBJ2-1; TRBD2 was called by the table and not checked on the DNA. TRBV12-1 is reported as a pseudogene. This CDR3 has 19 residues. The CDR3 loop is CASSPGTSGGMIANDEQFF. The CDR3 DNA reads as TGTGCCAGCAGCCCGGGGACTAGCGGGGGGATGATCGCTAACGATGAGCAGTTCTTC.

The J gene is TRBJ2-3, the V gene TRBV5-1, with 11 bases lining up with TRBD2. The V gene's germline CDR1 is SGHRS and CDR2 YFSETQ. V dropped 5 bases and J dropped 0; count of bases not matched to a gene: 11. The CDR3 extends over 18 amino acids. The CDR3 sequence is CASRSIAGGSASTDTQYF. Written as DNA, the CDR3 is TGCGCCAGCAGGTCCATAGCGGGGGGGTCGGCTAGCACAGATACGCAGTATTTT.

The CDR3 sequence is CASSPSPNYGYTF. In DNA, the CDR3 is TGTGCCAGCAGCCCCTCCCCCAACTATGGCTACACCTTC. The chain recombines TRBV9 with TRBJ1-2; D unclear. CDR1 and CDR2 from the germline V gene are SGDLS and YYNGEE. CDR3 length: 13 amino acids. V lost 4 bases and J lost 2, with 9 bases in between.

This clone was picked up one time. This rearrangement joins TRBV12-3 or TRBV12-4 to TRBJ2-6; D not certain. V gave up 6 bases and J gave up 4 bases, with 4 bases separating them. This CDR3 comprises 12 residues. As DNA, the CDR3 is TGTGCCAGCAGGAAAGGGGCCAACGTCCTGACTTTC. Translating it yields CASRKGANVLTF.

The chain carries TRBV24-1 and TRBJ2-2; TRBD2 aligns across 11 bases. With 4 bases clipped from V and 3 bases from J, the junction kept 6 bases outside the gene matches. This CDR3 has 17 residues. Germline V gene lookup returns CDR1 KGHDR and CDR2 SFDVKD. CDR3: CATSDPASGGYTGELFF. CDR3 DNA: TGTGCCACCAGTGACCCCGCTAGCGGGGGGTACACCGGGGAGCTGTTTTTT.

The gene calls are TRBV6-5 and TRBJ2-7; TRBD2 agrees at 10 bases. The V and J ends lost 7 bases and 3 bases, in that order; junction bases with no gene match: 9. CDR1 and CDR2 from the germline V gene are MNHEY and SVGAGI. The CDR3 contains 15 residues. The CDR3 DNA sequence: TGTGCCAGCATGATGCTAGCGGGGGACCTCTACGAGCAGTACGTC. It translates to CASMMLAGDLYEQYV.

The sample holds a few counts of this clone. The chain's CDR3 is CASSLRRTANEKLFF. The DNA of the CDR3 is TGCGCCAGCAGCCTGCGACGGACAGCTAATGAAAAACTGTTTTTT. V and J are TRBV5-1 and TRBJ1-4; TRBD1 is a possible D gene (6 bases). CDR3 length: 15 amino acids. The germline CDR1 and CDR2 sequences are SGHRS and YFSETQ. Deletions cut 4 bases from V and 3 bases from J, with 13 bases between.

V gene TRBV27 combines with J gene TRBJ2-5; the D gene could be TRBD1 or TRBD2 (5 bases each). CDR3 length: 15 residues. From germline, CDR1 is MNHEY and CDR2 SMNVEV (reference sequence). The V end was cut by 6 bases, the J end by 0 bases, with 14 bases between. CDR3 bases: TGTGCCAGCAGCCGGGACGGAATGTACCAAGAGACCCAGTACTTC. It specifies CASSRDGMYQETQYF.

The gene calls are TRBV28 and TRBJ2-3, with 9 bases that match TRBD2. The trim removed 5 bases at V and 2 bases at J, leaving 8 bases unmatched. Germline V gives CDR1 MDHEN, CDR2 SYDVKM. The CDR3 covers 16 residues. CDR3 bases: TGTGCCAGCAGTCATCGGATAGCGGGGGACACAGATACGCAGTATTTT. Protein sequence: CASSHRIAGDTDTQYF.

The CDR3, as DNA: TGTGCCAGTAGTATAGGCGGGGGCCTCAAAGGCAATCAGCCCCAGCATTTT. Protein product: CASSIGGGLKGNQPQHF. This chain joins TRBV19 and TRBJ1-5, with D maybe TRBD1 (6 bases). Trimming cost V 1 base and J 2 bases, with 15 bases left between them. The CDR3 sequence is 17 residues long. CDR1 and CDR2 (germline): LNHDA, SQIVND (reference sequence).

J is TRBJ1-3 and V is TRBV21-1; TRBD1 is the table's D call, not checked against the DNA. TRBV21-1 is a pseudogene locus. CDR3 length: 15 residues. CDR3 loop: CASTRDRDSGNTIYF. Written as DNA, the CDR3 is TGTGCCAGCACACGGGACAGGGACTCTGGAAACACCATATATTTT.

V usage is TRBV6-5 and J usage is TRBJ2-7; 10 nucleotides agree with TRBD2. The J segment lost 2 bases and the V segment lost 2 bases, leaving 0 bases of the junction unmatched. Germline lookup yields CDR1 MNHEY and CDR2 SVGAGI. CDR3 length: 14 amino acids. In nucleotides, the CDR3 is TGTGCCAGCAGTTACACTAGCGGGGCCTACGAGCAGTACGTC. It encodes CASSYTSGAYEQYV.

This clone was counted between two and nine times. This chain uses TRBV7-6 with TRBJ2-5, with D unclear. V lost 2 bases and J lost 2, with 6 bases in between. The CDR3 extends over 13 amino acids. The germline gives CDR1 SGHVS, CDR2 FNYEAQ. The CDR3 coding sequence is TGTGCCAGCAGCTTATGGCCTCAAGAGACCCAGTACTTC. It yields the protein CASSLWPQETQYF.

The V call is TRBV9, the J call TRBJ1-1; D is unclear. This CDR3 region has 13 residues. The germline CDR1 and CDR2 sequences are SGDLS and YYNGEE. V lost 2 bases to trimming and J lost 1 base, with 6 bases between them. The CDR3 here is CASSVTTNTEAFF. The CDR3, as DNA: TGTGCCAGCAGCGTGACAACGAACACTGAAGCTTTCTTT.

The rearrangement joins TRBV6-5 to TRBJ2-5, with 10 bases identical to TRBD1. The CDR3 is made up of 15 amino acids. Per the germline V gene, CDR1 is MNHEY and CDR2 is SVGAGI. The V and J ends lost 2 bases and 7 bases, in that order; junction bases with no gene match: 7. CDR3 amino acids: CASSYGDRGDATQYF. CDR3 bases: TGTGCCAGCAGTTACGGGGACAGGGGCGATGCGACCCAGTACTTC.

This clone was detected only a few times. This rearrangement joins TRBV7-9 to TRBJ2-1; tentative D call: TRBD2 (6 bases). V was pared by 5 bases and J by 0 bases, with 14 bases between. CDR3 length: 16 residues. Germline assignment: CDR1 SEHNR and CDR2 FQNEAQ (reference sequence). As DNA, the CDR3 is TGTGCCAGCAGCCCCCTTGCGGGGAGCTCCTACAATGAGCAGTTCTTC. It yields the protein CASSPLAGSSYNEQFF.

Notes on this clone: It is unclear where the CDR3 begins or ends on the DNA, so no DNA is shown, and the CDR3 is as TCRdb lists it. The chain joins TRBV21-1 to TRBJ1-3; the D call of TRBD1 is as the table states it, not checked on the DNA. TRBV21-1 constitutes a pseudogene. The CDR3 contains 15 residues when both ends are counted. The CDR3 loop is CASSKVVGGGNTIYF.

CDR3 nucleotides: TGCGCCAGCAGCTTACAAATAGGACAGGGAGGATGGTATGGCTACACCTTC. This codes for CASSLQIGQGGWYGYTF. The chain employs TRBV5-1 and TRBJ1-2; 8 bases are shared with TRBD1. Trimming took 2 bases from V and 5 from J; bases not matched to a gene: 14. CDR3 length equals 17 residues. Germline CDR1 and CDR2: SGHRS and YFSETQ.